Listed below are T cell receptor delta chains from one sample, sequenced in a study of Vδ1+ human thymocytes. With CATT, TCRdb re-called clones from the multiplex PCR reads. The sample gives about 25,000 delta-chain clones, 25% to 35% of which show up once; 1.6% is in the top ten. The specimen sequenced was Vdelta1+ gamma-delta thymocytes from the thymus. The receptors shown here come from a boy in the first two years of life who had congenital heart surgery. Each CDR3 is given with its conserved first and last residue. A D gene is named only where the DNA matches it firmly. Only part of the rows carry a size: once, few, many, or a class if the clone is expanded.

TRDV1	few	TRDD3	TRDJ1	TGTGCTCTTGGGGAACGAAATTCCTACTGGGGGACCTACACCGATAAACTCATCTTT	CALGERNSYWGTYTDKLIF
TRDV1	few	TRDD2	TRDJ1	TGTGCTCTTGGGGCCAGGACTTCCTTCCTACGTGGTCAGGAGTACACCGATAAACTCATCTTT	CALGARTSFLRGQEYTDKLIF
TRDV1	.	.	TRDJ1	TGTGCTCTTGGGGAGTTCAACACAGGTCCCGATAAACCCATCTTT	CALGEFNTGPDKPIF
TRDV1	medium-sized	TRDD3	TRDJ1	TGTGCTCTTGGGGAACATACCTACTGGGGGACCCAGTACACCGATAAACTCATCTTT	CALGEHTYWGTQYTDKLIF
TRDV1	.	TRDD3	TRDJ1	TGTGCTCTTGGGGGGGTAAGAGCTCTACTGGGGGACGACACCGATAAACTCATCTTT	CALGGVRALLGDDTDKLIF
TRDV1	.	TRDD3	TRDJ1	TGTGCTCTTGGGGAACTCGGTGGGGGATTCTACACCGATAAACTCATCTTT	CALGELGGGFYTDKLIF
TRDV1	medium-sized	.	TRDJ2	TGTGCTCTTGGGGAACGGAATTTGACAGCACAACTCTTCTTT	CALGERNLTAQLFF
TRDV1	.	TRDD3	TRDJ1	TGTGCTCTTGGGGAACCGGTACCTTCTTCAAACTGGGGGATACGGTACACCGATAAACTCATTTTT	CALGEPVPSSNWGIRYTDKLIF
TRDV1	.	TRDD3	TRDJ1	TGTGCTCTTGGGGGTTCAACCCCCCCTCTACGTGACTGGGGATCCGATAAACTCATCTTT	CALGGSTPPLRDWGSDKLIF
TRDV1	.	.	TRDJ1	TGTGCTCTTGGGGAAACGGGGGGCCTTGTTTGCGATAAACTCATCTTT	CALGETGGLVCDKLIF
TRDV1	few	TRDD3	TRDJ1	TGTGCTCTTGGGGAACTGTGTTCCTTCCAACACTCGACAACTGGGGGATACCTCGATAAACTCATCTTT	CALGELCSFQHSTTGGYLDKLIF
TRDV1	.	.	TRDJ1	TGTGCTCTTGGGGAAGGAGTCCCTCCTACATTTCTGGGGGTCATCTTT	CALGEGVPPTFLGVIF
TRDV1	few	TRDD3	TRDJ1	TGTGCTCTTGGGGAACTAATATCTACTGGGGGACAATTCACCGATAAACTCATCTTT	CALGELISTGGQFTDKLIF
TRDV1	.	.	TRDJ1	TGTGCTCTTGGGACTCCTATAACAGATCAGGGGCCTCGAGGGCTCATCTTT	CALGTPITDQGPRGLIF
TRDV1	.	TRDD3	TRDJ1	TGTGCTCTTGGGGACCCGTCATACGGGGGATACGCGGGGGATAAACTCATCTTT	CALGDPSYGGYAGDKLIF
TRDV1	.	.	TRDJ1	TGTGCTCTTGGGGACGATTTCCTTTCTCTTACCAACACCGATAAACTCATCTTT	CALGDDFLSLTNTDKLIF
TRDV1	.	.	TRDJ1	TGTGCTCTTGGGGAACCCGGGGGGACCTCTCTGAGGACCGATAAACTCATCTTT	CALGEPGGTSLRTDKLIF
TRDV1	.	.	TRDJ1	TGTGCTCTTGGGGAACGCAAATGGGGGCTTCGTTACACCGATAAACTCATCTTT	CALGERKWGLRYTDKLIF
TRDV1	.	.	TRDJ1	TGTGCTCTTGGGGACCTTTACTCCTGTGTGGGGGGCTGGGCTTCATTGCCGACTTTTTGCACCGATAAACTCATCTTT	CALGDLYSCVGGWASLPTFCTDKLIF
TRDV1	few	TRDD3	TRDJ1	TGTGCTCTTGGGGAACTTCGGCCTAACCTTCGTACTGGGGTTACCGATAAACTCATCTTT	CALGELRPNLRTGVTDKLIF
TRDV1	.	.	TRDJ1	TGTGCTCTTGGGCCCCCGCGGCCCTATCTCTCCGATACCTACACCGATAAACTCATCTTT	CALGPPRPYLSDTYTDKLIF
TRDV1	few	TRDD3	TRDJ1	TGTGCTCTTGGGGACCTCCTTCCCAACGGGGGATACGCGTGTGGTGTTACTAAACTCATCTTT	CALGDLLPNGGYACGVTKLIF
TRDV1	few	.	TRDJ1	TGTGCTCTTGGGGAACGGTTGGGGGCCGTCGATAAACTCATCTTT	CALGERLGAVDKLIF
TRDV1	many	.	TRDJ1	TGTGCTCTTGGGGGCCGAAGGGGTCGCGGGTACACCGATAAACTCATCTTT	CALGGRRGRGYTDKLIF
TRDV1	.	TRDD3	TRDJ1	TGTGCTCTTGGGGAGAACTCCTACTGGGGGCCCCACACCGATAAACTCATCTTT	CALGENSYWGPHTDKLIF
TRDV1	medium-sized	TRDD3	TRDJ1	TGTGCTCTTGGGGAATGTCTTCGGGGGATACGGCACACCGATAAACTCATCTTT	CALGECLRGIRHTDKLIF
TRDV1	.	TRDD3	TRDJ1	TGTGCTCTTGGGGAAGTCTACTTAAATCCGACTGGGGGACCCTACACCGATAAACTCATCTTT	CALGEVYLNPTGGPYTDKLIF
TRDV1	.	.	TRDJ1	TGTGCTCTTGGGGAAGTGAATCATATCCCTACGAGGGGGAGACTTAACAGGTACACCGATAAACTCATCTTT	CALGEVNHIPTRGRLNRYTDKLIF
TRDV1	.	.	TRDJ1	TGTGCTCTTGGGGAAGCCTTTCCTACGTCAAATCTATACTGGGGGGCTGATACCGATAAACTCATCTTT	CALGEAFPTSNLYWGADTDKLIF
TRDV1	.	.	TRDJ1	TGTGCTCTTGGGGAACCCCCACTTGGGGATGGCGCCGATAAACTCATCTTT	CALGEPPLGDGADKLIF
TRDV1	few	TRDD3	TRDJ1	TGTGCTCTTGGGGGACGGACGGGGGATTGGTTTACCGATAAACTCATCTTT	CALGGRTGDWFTDKLIF
TRDV1	.	.	TRDJ1	TGTGCTCTTGGGGAAGGAACACCCAGGGGACACACCGATAAACTCATCTTT	CALGEGTPRGHTDKLIF
TRDV1	medium-sized	.	TRDJ1	TGTGCTCTTGGGGAAAACTCCCGAATTGGACTGAATACCGATAAACTCATCTTT	CALGENSRIGLNTDKLIF
TRDV1	few	.	TRDJ3	TGTGCTCTTGGGGAACTTCGTCCTAGTCTTCTGCCTAAGGGCTCCTGGGACACCCGACAGATGTTTTTC	CALGELRPSLLPKGSWDTRQMFF
TRDV1	few	TRDD3	TRDJ1	TGTGCTCTTGGGGAACGCCTAAAAACTGGGGGATTCTCGTACACCGATAAACTCATCTTT	CALGERLKTGGFSYTDKLIF
TRDV1	few	TRDD3	TRDJ1	TGTGCTCTTGGGGCTACTGGGGGATCGGGCACCGATAAACTCATCTTT	CALGATGGSGTDKLIF
TRDV1	.	TRDD3	TRDJ1	TGTGCTCTCGGCTTCCAGCCGCCCCCCCTACCTTCGGTGGGGGATACCGCGTACACCGATAAACTCATCTTT	CALGFQPPPLPSVGDTAYTDKLIF
TRDV1	few	.	TRDJ1	TGTGCTCTTGGGGTCGCTACACGCCTTCCCGGTCCTGGGGGCCTGGCGCTCGCCGATAAACTCATCTTT	CALGVATRLPGPGGLALADKLIF
TRDV1	few	.	TRDJ1	TGTGCTCTTGGGGAACCAGTCCTTGGTTGGTACGCGGAGACCGATAAACTCATCTTT	CALGEPVLGWYAETDKLIF
TRDV1	few	.	TRDJ1	TGTGCTCTTGGGGACCGAGTTCCTCACGCTCTAGTTGGTTTCACGCATAAACTCATCTTT	CALGDRVPHALVGFTHKLIF
TRDV1	few	TRDD3	TRDJ1	TGTGCTCTTGGGGAACGGTACCTGGGGGATACTAGGCCCAAGATTAAACTCATCTTT	CALGERYLGDTRPKIKLIF
TRDV1	.	TRDD3	TRDJ1	TGTGCTCTTGGGGAAAAGCCCGCCTTCGCTGGGGGATCAGCACTTTCGTACACCGATAAACTCATCTTT	CALGEKPAFAGGSALSYTDKLIF
TRDV1	.	TRDD2	TRDJ1	TGTGCTCTTGGGGACTCCGAAGAACCCACGTGGCCTTCCTACAATTTCTGGTCGGGCACGGATAAACTCATCTTT	CALGDSEEPTWPSYNFWSGTDKLIF
TRDV1	.	.	TRDJ1	TGTGCTCGTGGGAAATTCGGGGTGCCTTACCCCGATAAACTCATCTTT	CARGKFGVPYPDKLIF
TRDV1	medium-sized	TRDD3	TRDJ1	TGTGCTCTTGGGGAATTTAGACCCTTCCCCATGGGGGATACCGCCATTAAACTCATCTTT	CALGEFRPFPMGDTAIKLIF
TRDV1	.	TRDD3	TRDJ1	TGTGCTCTTGGGGCTTCCCCCCGGGGGATACGAAGGACCGATAAACTCATCTTT	CALGASPRGIRRTDKLIF
TRDV1	.	TRDD3	TRDJ1	TGTGCTCTTGGGGAACTCTTCTGGGAACTGGGGGATCGAAGCCCCTACACCGATAAACTCATCTTT	CALGELFWELGDRSPYTDKLIF
TRDV1	medium-sized	TRDD3	TRDJ1	TGTGCTCTTGGGGGCTTGGGGGATACCGATAAACTCATCTTT	CALGGLGDTDKLIF
TRDV1	few	TRDD3	TRDJ1	TGTGCTCTTGGGGAACTCCTGGGTGGGGGATATTATGGCACCGATAAACTCATCTTT	CALGELLGGGYYGTDKLIF
TRDV1	few	TRDD3	TRDJ1	TGTGCTCTTGGGGACCGCCGTGTACTGGGGGACTATTTTAAACTCATCTTT	CALGDRRVLGDYFKLIF
TRDV1	few	TRDD3	TRDJ1	TGTGCTCTTGGGGAACTTGTCCTAAGGGGGATACCTACGCCTAAACTCATCTTT	CALGELVLRGIPTPKLIF
TRDV1	.	TRDD3	TRDJ1	TGTGCTCTTGGGGACCCCATCACAATGGGGGATACCCCGGCCCAGTACACCGATAAACTCATCTTT	CALGDPITMGDTPAQYTDKLIF
TRDV1	.	.	TRDJ1	TGTGCTCTTGGGGAAATTGGCGTTGGGCCCATTTCCACCGATAAACTCATCTTT	CALGEIGVGPISTDKLIF
TRDV1	.	.	TRDJ1	TGTGCTCTTGGGGAACTCTACCGAGGTGGGGCGAATTACAAACTCATCTTT	CALGELYRGGANYKLIF
TRDV1	medium-sized	TRDD2	TRDJ1	TGTGCTCTTGGGGAAATGCGGTCCATTCCTACGACCGATAAACTCATCTTT	CALGEMRSIPTTDKLIF
TRDV1	.	TRDD2	TRDJ1	TGTGCTCTTGGGGACGTTCCTACGGCTTTTGGAGTATCGTACACCGATAAACTCATCTTT	CALGDVPTAFGVSYTDKLIF
TRDV1	medium-sized	.	TRDJ1	TGTGCTCTTGGGGAACCCTTCCAAATTAAACGGGAGTACACCGATAAACTCATCTTT	CALGEPFQIKREYTDKLIF